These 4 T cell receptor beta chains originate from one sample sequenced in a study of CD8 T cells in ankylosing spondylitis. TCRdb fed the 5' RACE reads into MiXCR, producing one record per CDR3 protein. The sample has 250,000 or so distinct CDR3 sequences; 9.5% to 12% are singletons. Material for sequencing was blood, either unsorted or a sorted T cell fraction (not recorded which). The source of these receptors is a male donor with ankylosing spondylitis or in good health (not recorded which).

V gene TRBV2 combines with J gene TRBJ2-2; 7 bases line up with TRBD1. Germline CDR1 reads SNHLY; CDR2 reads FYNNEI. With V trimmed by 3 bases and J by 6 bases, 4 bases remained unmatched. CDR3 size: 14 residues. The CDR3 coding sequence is TGTGCCAGCAGTGACTCCAGGGGGTCCGGGGAGCTGTTTTTT. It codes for CASSDSRGSGELFF.

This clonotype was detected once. The CDR3 loop reads CAWSVGTSGGNEQYF. Written as DNA, the CDR3 is TGTGCCTGGAGTGTAGGGACTAGCGGTGGGAACGAGCAGTACTTC. This chain uses TRBV30 with TRBJ2-7; 11 nucleotides agree with TRBD2. The CDR3 has 15 residues. In germline, CDR1 is GTSNPN, CDR2 SVGIG (reference sequence). V dropped 0 bases and J dropped 5; count of bases not matched to a gene: 6.

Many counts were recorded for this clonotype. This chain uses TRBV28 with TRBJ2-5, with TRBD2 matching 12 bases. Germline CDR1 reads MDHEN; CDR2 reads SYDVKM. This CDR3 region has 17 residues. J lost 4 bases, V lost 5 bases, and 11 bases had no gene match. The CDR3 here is CASSPKTSGRRLETQYF. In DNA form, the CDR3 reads TGTGCCAGCAGTCCCAAGACTAGCGGGAGAAGATTAGAGACCCAGTACTTC.

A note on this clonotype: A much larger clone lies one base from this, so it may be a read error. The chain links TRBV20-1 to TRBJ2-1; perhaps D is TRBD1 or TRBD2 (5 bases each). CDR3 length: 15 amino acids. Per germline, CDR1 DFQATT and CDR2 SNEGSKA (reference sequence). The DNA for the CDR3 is TGCATTGCTAGAGATTTGGGGGAAGCATACAATGAGCAGTTCTTC. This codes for CIARDLGEAYNEQFF.